This entry concerns a single T cell receptor beta chain. The CDR3 is made up of 17 amino acids. CDR1 is MGHRA, CDR2 YSYEKL, per germline. With 4 bases clipped from V and 3 bases from J, the junction kept 10 bases outside the gene matches. Clones were sequenced by immunoSEQ multiplex PCR, and TCRdb holds only the in-frame ones, with some missing. This table holds 300,000 to 450,000 clones, about 88% found once. This record comes from a study of blood T cell repertoires in COVID-19. Enrolled through a virtual design, the participants were between roughly 18 and 90 years of age and came from approximately 25 US areas.

The sample comprised PBMCs or T cells enriched from blood (not recorded which). The chain joins TRBV4-1 to TRBJ2-3; 10 bases match TRBD2. This sequence originates from a woman in her late teens or twenties who had recovered from COVID-19. CDR3 bases: TGCGCCAGCAGCCCGAAGGGTAGGGGACTAGCGACAGATACGCAGTATTTT. Its protein product is CASSPKGRGLATDTQYF.